Listed here are 23 T cell receptor beta chains from one sample, sequenced in a study of T cell responses to AZD1222 COVID-19 vaccine. TCRdb's table, derived via immunoSEQ multiplex PCR, lists solely in-frame clones and lacks some. The sample yields approximately 85,000 clones, roughly 90% seen once. The material was peripheral blood, obtained on day 0 of AZD1222 vaccination. These receptors all stem from an adult in good health.

The chain has TRBV5-4 and TRBJ2-2; D may be TRBD2 (6 bases). V was pared by 0 bases and J by 3 bases, with 12 bases between. The CDR3 length is 16 residues. Germline V gene sequence: CDR1 SGHNT, CDR2 YYREEE (reference sequence). Here the CDR3 DNA reads TGTGCCAGCAGCTTGGGGAGGGGCAGGTACACCGGGGAGCTGTTTTTT. This translates into CASSLGRGRYTGELFF.

This sequence joins TRBV6-1 and TRBJ1-2; D is unresolved. The CDR3 is 13 amino acids. V was clipped by 3 bases and J by 7 bases, with 12 bases between them. Per germline, CDR1 MNHNS and CDR2 SASEGT. The CDR3, as DNA: TGTGCCAGCAGTGATTCGGGGTTCAGTGGCTACACCTTC. Translating it yields CASSDSGFSGYTF.

The chain recombines TRBV7-8 with TRBJ1-5, with no clear D. CDR3 length: 16 residues. With 5 bases removed from V and 0 bases from J, the gap between germline ends came to 14 bases. Per germline, CDR1 SGHVS and CDR2 FQNEAQ. The DNA for the CDR3 is TGTGCCAGCAGCCGGCTCCGCGAGTATAGCAATCAGCCCCAGCATTTT. Translated, it gives CASSRLREYSNQPQHF. Based on the CDR3 plus reference TRBV7-8 and TRBJ1-5, the full variable domain is GAGVSQSPRYKVAKRGQDVALRCDPISGHVSLFWYQQALGQGPEFLTYFQNEAQLDKSGLPSDRFFAERPEGSVSTLKIQRTQQEDSAVYLCASSRLREYSNQPQHFGDGTRLSIL.

The rearrangement joins TRBV30 to TRBJ2-7; D remains ambiguous. Germline V gene sequence: CDR1 GTSNPN, CDR2 SVGIG (reference sequence). The CDR3 length is 14 residues. Trimming shortened V by 1 base and J by 2 bases, and 12 bases separated the two germline ends. In DNA form, the CDR3 reads TGTGCCTGGAGTGGCGAGGATCGCACCTACGAGCAGTACTTC. Its translation: CAWSGEDRTYEQYF.

This clone showed up just once. This sequence joins TRBV18 and TRBJ1-2; D perhaps matches TRBD1 (5 bases). This CDR3 is 13 amino acids long. Germline V gives CDR1 KGHSH, CDR2 LQKENI. V dropped 1 base and J dropped 6 bases, with 9 bases sitting between them. The CDR3 coding sequence is TGTGCCAGCTCACCACAGGGGTCGGATGGCTACACCTTC. As protein: CASSPQGSDGYTF.

V and J are TRBV4-2 and TRBJ1-1; TRBD1 is a possible D gene (6 bases). CDR1 is LGHNA and CDR2 is YNFKEQ in the germline V gene. Deletions cut 1 base from V and 4 bases from J, with 22 bases between. The CDR3 covers 18 residues. The CDR3 loop reads CASSQARGANAEGTEAFF. CDR3 nucleotides: TGTGCCAGCAGCCAAGCCCGGGGGGCGAACGCTGAGGGCACTGAAGCTTTCTTT.

This chain links TRBV28 with TRBJ2-7, with D perhaps matching TRBD1 or TRBD2 (5 bases each). The CDR3 sequence is 14 residues long. Germline CDR1 is MDHEN and CDR2 is SYDVKM. The germline V and J ends were trimmed by 6 bases and 9 bases, with 21 bases remaining between them. The CDR3 DNA reads TGTGCCAGCAGATACCGGGACCTCTCGAGAGGGCAGTACTTC. It translates to CASRYRDLSRGQYF.

The chain recombines TRBV5-4 with TRBJ1-4; 10 nucleotides line up with TRBD1. Losses at the gene ends were 4 bases for V and 8 bases for J; bases not matched to a gene: 5. CDR1 and CDR2 from the germline V gene are SGHNT and YYREEE (reference sequence). This CDR3 is built from 14 residues. The chain's CDR3 is CASSPGTGEEKLFF. The CDR3 DNA reads as TGTGCCAGCAGCCCCGGGACAGGGGAGGAAAAACTGTTTTTT.

A single count supports this clone. The rearrangement links TRBV5-4 to TRBJ2-1; D not certain. There are 15 residues in the CDR3. V gave up 0 bases and J gave up 5 bases, with 12 bases separating them. Germline V gene sequence: CDR1 SGHNT, CDR2 YYREEE (reference sequence). DNA of the CDR3: TGTGCCAGCAGCTTGGCTTCTACTATAAACAATGAGCAGTTCTTC. Protein: CASSLASTINNEQFF.

CDR3 residues: CASRGRNQPQHF. CDR3 DNA sequence: TGTGCCAGCAGGGGGCGCAATCAGCCCCAGCATTTT. The chain links TRBV28 to TRBJ1-5; tentatively, D is TRBD1 (5 bases). The length of the CDR3 is 12 residues. Germline V CDR1 and CDR2: MDHEN, SYDVKM. V lost 6 bases, J lost 2 bases, and 5 bases lay in between.

The chain combines TRBV28 with TRBJ1-1; the D is unclear. Germline V CDR1 and CDR2: MDHEN, SYDVKM. The CDR3 spans 12 residues. Trimming took 7 bases from V and 7 from J, leaving 13 bases between them. CDR3 nucleotide sequence: TGTGCCAGCACCTCGGACGGCCGTGAAGCTTTCTTT. This gives the protein CASTSDGREAFF.

This clone was detected a few times. This chain links TRBV6-5 with TRBJ2-3, with 7 bases lining up with TRBD1. This CDR3 has 15 residues. Germline V lookup: CDR1 MNHEY, CDR2 SVGAGI. Trimming at V came to 6 bases and at J to 1 base, leaving 7 bases not matched to a gene. The CDR3 DNA sequence: TGTGCCAGCAGGATACAGGGGACCCGCACAGATACGCAGTATTTT. Translated: CASRIQGTRTDTQYF.

This chain links TRBV9 with TRBJ2-4; TRBD1 agrees at 9 bases. The V gene's germline CDR1 is SGDLS and CDR2 YYNGEE. The CDR3 totals 18 residues. The junction had 7 bases not matched to a gene; V was cut back by 0 bases and J by 0 bases. The CDR3 DNA is TGTGCCAGCAGCGTAGCCGTCGGGACAGGGCTAGCCAAAAACATTCAGTACTTC. Protein product: CASSVAVGTGLAKNIQYF.

CDR3 DNA: TGTGCCAGCAGCTTAGCCCACAGGAGCTCCTACGAGCAGTACTTC. This codes for CASSLAHRSSYEQYF. This chain links TRBV7-2 with TRBJ2-7; D perhaps matches TRBD1 (5 bases). There are 15 residues in the CDR3. In germline, CDR1 is SGHTA, CDR2 FQGNSA. V was cut by 0 bases and J by 0 bases, with 9 bases left in between.

The rearrangement joins TRBV5-1 to TRBJ2-3; D gene unclear. This CDR3 spans 17 amino acids. V was clipped by 0 bases and J by 1 base, with 15 bases between them. Germline lookup yields CDR1 SGHRS and CDR2 YFSETQ. The CDR3 bases are TGCGCCAGCAGCTTGGGAGAAGGAAGAACGGGCACAGATACGCAGTATTTT. Protein product: CASSLGEGRTGTDTQYF.

The rearrangement joins TRBV27 to TRBJ2-6, with 7 nucleotides matching TRBD1. Germline V gene data show CDR1 as MNHEY and CDR2 as SMNVEV (reference sequence). Trimming cost V 5 bases and J 0 bases; bases outside gene matches: 7. The CDR3 sequence is 17 residues long. CDR3 nucleotide sequence: TGTGCCAGCAGTCTCCGACAGGGTAGCTCTGGGGCCAACGTCCTGACTTTC. This gives the protein CASSLRQGSSGANVLTF.

The J gene is TRBJ2-5, the V gene TRBV7-3; TRBD1 might be the D (8 bases). CDR1 and CDR2 from the germline V gene are SGHTA and FQGTGA. V lost 5 bases, J lost 1 base, and 11 bases lay in between. The CDR3 is 14 residues long. In DNA form, the CDR3 reads TGTGCCAGCAGCAACAGGGGGGGCCAAGAGACCCAGTACTTC. The encoded protein is CASSNRGGQETQYF.

J is TRBJ1-1 and V is TRBV3-1 (or the pseudogene TRBV3-2); a possible D gene is TRBD1 (5 bases). Trimming removed 1 base from V and 4 bases from J, with 16 bases in between. Germline CDR1 and CDR2: LGHDT and YNNKEL (reference sequence). The CDR3 spans 16 residues. CDR3 sequence: CASSQVRWGAGTEAFF. The CDR3 bases are TGTGCCAGCAGCCAAGTTAGATGGGGCGCGGGCACTGAAGCTTTCTTT.

The J gene is TRBJ1-5, the V gene TRBV5-1; D is perhaps TRBD1 (5 bases). This CDR3 has 15 residues. The V gene's germline CDR1 is SGHRS and CDR2 YFSETQ. Deletions cut 4 bases from V and 4 bases from J, with 15 bases between. CDR3 nucleotides: TGCGCCAGCAGCAAGGTTCCCGGGGGAAATCAGCCCCAGCATTTT. This sequence encodes CASSKVPGGNQPQHF.

This rearrangement joins TRBV29-1 to TRBJ1-1, with D uncertain. Germline values: CDR1 SQVTM, CDR2 ANQGSEA. The ends were cut back, 6 bases at V and 4 bases at J, with 9 bases in the middle. The CDR3 consists of 11 residues. The CDR3 sequence is CSVAGVTEAFF. The CDR3 nucleotides are TGCAGCGTCGCGGGAGTCACTGAAGCTTTCTTT.

This clone came up a few times. This chain links TRBV6-5 with TRBJ2-7; TRBD2 might be the D (5 bases). The CDR3 sequence is 15 residues long. The V end lost 7 bases, the J end lost 1 base, and 17 bases lay between the germline ends. The germline V gene has CDR1 MNHEY and CDR2 SVGAGI. CDR3 in DNA: TGTGCCAGCAAGACGTGGTCGAGCGGATCCTACGAGCAGTACTTC. It is translated as CASKTWSSGSYEQYF.

J is TRBJ2-5 and V is TRBV10-1; D might be TRBD2 (6 bases). CDR1 is WNHNN, CDR2 SYGVQD, per germline (reference sequence). The CDR3 extends over 13 amino acids. V gave up 0 bases and J gave up 7 bases, with 9 bases separating them. The CDR3 sequence is CASSESVRGTQYF. CDR3 coding DNA: TGCGCCAGCAGTGAGTCAGTGCGGGGGACCCAGTACTTC.

This clone has only one observation. The chain employs TRBV6-7 and TRBJ1-1, with TRBD1 identical over 7 bases. TRBV6-7 is assigned to the ORF class and has an uncertain function. CDR3 size: 13 residues. With 9 bases clipped from V and 5 bases from J, the junction kept 9 bases outside the gene matches. This chain's CDR3 is CARLGQVETEAFF. DNA of the CDR3: TGTGCCAGATTAGGACAGGTTGAGACTGAAGCTTTCTTT.